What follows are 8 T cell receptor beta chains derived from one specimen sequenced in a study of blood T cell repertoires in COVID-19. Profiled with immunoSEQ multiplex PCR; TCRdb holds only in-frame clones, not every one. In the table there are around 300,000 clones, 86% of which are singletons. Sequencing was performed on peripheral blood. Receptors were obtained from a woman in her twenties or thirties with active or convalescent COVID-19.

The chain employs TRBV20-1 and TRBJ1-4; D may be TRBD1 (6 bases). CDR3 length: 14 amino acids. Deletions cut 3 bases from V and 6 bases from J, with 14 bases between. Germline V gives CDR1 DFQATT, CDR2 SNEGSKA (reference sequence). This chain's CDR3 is CSASVVRGDEKLFF. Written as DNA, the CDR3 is TGCAGTGCTAGTGTAGTCAGGGGAGATGAAAAACTGTTTTTT.

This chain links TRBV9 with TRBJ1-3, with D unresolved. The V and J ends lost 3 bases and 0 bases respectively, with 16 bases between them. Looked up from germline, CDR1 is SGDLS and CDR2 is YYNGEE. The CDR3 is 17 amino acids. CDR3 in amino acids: CASSGSGVSFSGNTIYF. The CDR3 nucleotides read TGTGCCAGCAGCGGATCCGGGGTTTCGTTCTCTGGAAACACCATATATTTT.

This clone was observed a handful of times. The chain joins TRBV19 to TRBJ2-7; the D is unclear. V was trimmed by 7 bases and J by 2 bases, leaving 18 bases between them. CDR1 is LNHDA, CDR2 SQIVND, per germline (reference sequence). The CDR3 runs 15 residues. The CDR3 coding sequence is TGTGCCAGTAAAGCCAGCGCCCGTGGAACCTACGAGCAGTACTTC. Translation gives CASKASARGTYEQYF.

The CDR3 sequence is CASSRRERNEKLFF. In DNA, the CDR3 is TGTGCCAGTAGCCGCCGGGAGAGGAATGAAAAACTGTTTTTT. The chain employs TRBV19 and TRBJ1-4; D gene unclear. The V end was cut by 6 bases, the J end by 5 bases, with 13 bases between. This CDR3 spans 14 amino acids. CDR1 is LNHDA and CDR2 is SQIVND in the germline V gene (reference sequence).

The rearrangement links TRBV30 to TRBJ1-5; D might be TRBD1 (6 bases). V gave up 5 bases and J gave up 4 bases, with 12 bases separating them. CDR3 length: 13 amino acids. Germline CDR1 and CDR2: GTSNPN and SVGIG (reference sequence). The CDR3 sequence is CAWGRTGNQPQHF. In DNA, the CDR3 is TGTGCCTGGGGACGAACAGGGAATCAGCCCCAGCATTTT.

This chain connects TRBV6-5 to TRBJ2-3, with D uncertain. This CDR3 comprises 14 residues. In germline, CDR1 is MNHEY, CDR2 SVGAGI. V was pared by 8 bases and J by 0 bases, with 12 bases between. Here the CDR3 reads CASGSFFSTDTQYF. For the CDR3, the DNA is TGTGCCAGCGGCAGTTTTTTCAGCACAGATACGCAGTATTTT.

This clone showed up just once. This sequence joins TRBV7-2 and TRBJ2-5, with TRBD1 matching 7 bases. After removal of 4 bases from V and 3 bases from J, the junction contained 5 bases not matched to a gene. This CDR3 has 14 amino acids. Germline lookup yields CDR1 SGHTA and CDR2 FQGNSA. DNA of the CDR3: TGTGCCAGCAGCTCTAACAGGGGAAAAGAGACCCAGTACTTC. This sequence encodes CASSSNRGKETQYF. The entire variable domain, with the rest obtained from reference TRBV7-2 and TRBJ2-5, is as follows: GAGVSQSPSNKVTEKGKDVELRCDPISGHTALYWYRQSLGQGLEFLIYFQGNSAPDKSGLPSDRFSAERTGGSVSTLTIQRTQQEDSAVYLCASSSNRGKETQYFGPGTRLLVL.

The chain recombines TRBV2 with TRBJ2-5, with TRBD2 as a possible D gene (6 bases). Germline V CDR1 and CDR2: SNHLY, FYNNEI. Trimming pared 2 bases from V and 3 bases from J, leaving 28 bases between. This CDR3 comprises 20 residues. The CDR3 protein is CASSESGLRAGLPREETQYF. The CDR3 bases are TGTGCCAGCAGTGAATCGGGTCTTCGTGCGGGGCTTCCAAGGGAAGAGACCCAGTACTTC.